This section outlines one T cell receptor beta chain sequence together with its context. No antigen is known for it. The sample is drawn from a study of blood T cells in healthy people across ages. The study, taken as a whole, reports: The study regarded diversity estimates from one million T cells as underestimates.

Sample-barcoded 5' priming and a J-beta primer mix drove a second PCR of about 6 to 12 cycles. One entry per CDR3 protein, called by TCRdb with MiXCR from the 5' RACE reads. This sample has over 1,200,000 distinct CDR3 sequences; 59% occur once, and the top ten carry 6.5% to 8.5%. This CDR3 contains 13 residues. V was pared by 5 bases and J by 2 bases, with 12 bases between. Germline V gives CDR1 SQVTM, CDR2 ANQGSEA. With each sample, at least 5 micrograms of total RNA were extracted. The receptor was derived from a man between 18 and 29 years old in good health. The chain recombines TRBV29-1 with TRBJ1-2; TRBD1 is a possible D gene (5 bases). The material sequenced was blood. CDR3: CSVRAGLNYGYTF. The DNA of the CDR3 is TGCAGCGTTCGGGCAGGGTTAAACTATGGCTACACCTTC.